The clone carrying this TCR beta chain appeared a few times. This entry belongs to a study of blood T cell repertoires in COVID-19. About the research overall: COVID-19 samples, acute and convalescent, were from the United States, Italy and Spain. Sources were T cells, B-cell-depleted T cells, or PBMCs; the material itself was cDNA or gDNA.

Participants spanned ages about 18 to 95 years and resided in roughly 26 US areas. Per the germline V gene, CDR1 is SNHLY and CDR2 is FYNNEI. This CDR3 is built from 14 residues. Losses at the gene ends were 1 base for V and 3 bases for J; bases not matched to a gene: 1. Original handling: Researchers report that nucleated cell counts were estimated from reference gene primer amplification. Clones were read by immunoSEQ multiplex PCR, and TCRdb kept only the in-frame ones, dropping some. For V, J and clone size, that table is used; D and trimming come from the DNA. The repertoire consists of a few hundred thousand clones, with around 90% occurring once and the leading ten covering approximately 4%.

The origin of this receptor is a woman under 30 with acute COVID-19. This rearrangement joins TRBV2 to TRBJ2-7, with 9 bases identical to TRBD2. Sequenced sample: PBMCs or T cells enriched from blood (not recorded which). The CDR3 nucleotides are TGTGCCAGCAGTGAAGGTAGCGGGAGCTACGAGCAGTACTTC. Translating gives CASSEGSGSYEQYF.